Listed below are T cell receptor beta chains from one sample, sequenced in a study of T cells in Graves' hyperthyroidism and ophthalmopathy. TCRdb used MiXCR to reprocess the multiplex PCR reads, holding one entry per CDR3 protein. The sample consists of 500,000 to 600,000 distinct CDR3 sequences, roughly 50% of them appearing once. The sequencing input was peripheral blood or thyroid tissue (not recorded which). The origin of the receptors is an adult woman with Graves' disease, either hyperthyroidism or ophthalmopathy (not recorded which). Both conserved end residues are part of each CDR3.

J gene,V gene,CDR3 protein
TRBJ1-2,TRBV19,CASSSYRSYGYTF
TRBJ2-6,TRBV7-9,CASSFAPGTAHSGANVLTF
TRBJ2-7,TRBV9,CASSVDGGSFEQYF
TRBJ2-3,TRBV2,CASSERGFTDTQYF
TRBJ1-6,TRBV20-1,CSARRGSSYNSPLHF
TRBJ1-3,TRBV10-2,CASSDRGTAAGNTIYF
TRBJ1-5,TRBV15,CATSRDGRATNQPQHF
TRBJ1-3,TRBV11-2,CASSFGTGEINTIYF
TRBJ1-1,TRBV10-3,CAIRRDSYTEAFF
TRBJ2-5,TRBV6-6,CASSQPLRETQYF
TRBJ2-5,TRBV10-3,CAISEGLAGEETQYF
TRBJ1-1,TRBV6-1,CASSEIQGYTEAFF
TRBJ1-1,TRBV18,CASSQPNTEAFF
TRBJ1-4,TRBV5-1,CASRATATNEKLFF
TRBJ1-5,TRBV7-2,CASSLAPTGGQPQHF
TRBJ1-3,TRBV29-1,CSVGVGLAKTIYF
TRBJ2-7,TRBV29-1,CSVVYRAYEQYF
TRBJ1-3,TRBV25-1,CASSRHFGNTIYF
TRBJ1-1,TRBV7-9,CASSLAGATGGVTEAFF
TRBJ1-1,TRBV20-1,CSARDDPENTEAFF
TRBJ1-6,TRBV25-1,CASSHQGDSPLHF
TRBJ2-5,TRBV7-2,CASSLPEQGGATQYF
TRBJ2-5,TRBV29-1,CSAGGVGGEETQYF
TRBJ1-6,TRBV12-3/TRBV12-4,CASSPPPWTGNLKNSPLHF
TRBJ1-5,TRBV7-2,CASSLGPAWAGQETQHF
TRBJ2-5,TRBV5-1,CASSQPGQETQYF
TRBJ2-5,TRBV7-2,CASSSRTYQETQYF
TRBJ1-1,TRBV2,CASNLGQANTEAFF
TRBJ2-7,TRBV5-1,CASSSGTGWHYEQYF
TRBJ1-2,TRBV18,CASSPLLGGANYGYTF
TRBJ1-5,TRBV10-3,CAISDGADQPQHF
TRBJ1-2,TRBV6-4,CASSDGTGHGYTF
TRBJ2-5,TRBV15,CATSTLQGVETQYF
TRBJ2-7,TRBV11-1,CASSTSGTSSYEQYF
TRBJ1-4,TRBV6-1,CASSEWDEKLFF
TRBJ2-5,TRBV4-2,CASSQEKAGGPPWETQYF
TRBJ2-5,TRBV30,CAWTGGETQYF
TRBJ1-2,TRBV5-6,CASSLGYGYTF
TRBJ1-1,TRBV13,CASSLAGTAFF
TRBJ2-5,TRBV2,CASILRDQETQYF
TRBJ2-7,TRBV29-1,CSVATGNYEQYF
TRBJ1-1,TRBV19,CASSIVKGARRTEAFF
TRBJ1-5,TRBV19,CASSTLQVSDQPQHF
TRBJ1-6,TRBV27,CASSFAASPLHF
TRBJ2-7,TRBV29-1,CSVAGTGDEQYF
TRBJ2-5,TRBV20-1,CSAKRLAEGQTQYF
TRBJ2-6,TRBV2,CASTRTRGANVLTF
TRBJ1-5,TRBV2,CASKDRAGNQPQHF
TRBJ2-7,TRBV7-9,CASSPGRTSASYEQYF
-,TRBV20-1,CSARVLDRSYEQYF
TRBJ2-5,TRBV12-5,CASGPPLAGAQETQYF
TRBJ1-1,TRBV29-1,CSVAVGQHTEAFF
TRBJ1-1,TRBV19,CASSRGQKNTEAFF
TRBJ2-5,TRBV7-6,CASSSTERAETQYF
TRBJ1-2,TRBV15,CATSRDVSSDYGYTF